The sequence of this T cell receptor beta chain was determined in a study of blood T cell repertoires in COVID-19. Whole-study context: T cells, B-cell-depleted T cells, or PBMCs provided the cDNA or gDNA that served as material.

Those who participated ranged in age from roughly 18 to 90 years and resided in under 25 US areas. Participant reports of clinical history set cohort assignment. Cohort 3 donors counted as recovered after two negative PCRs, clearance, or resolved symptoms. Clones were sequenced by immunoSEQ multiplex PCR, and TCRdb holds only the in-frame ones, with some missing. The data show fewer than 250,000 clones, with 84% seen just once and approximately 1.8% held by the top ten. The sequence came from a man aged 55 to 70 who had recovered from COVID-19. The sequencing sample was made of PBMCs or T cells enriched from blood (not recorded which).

CDR3: CASRRGALYEQYF. CDR3 coding DNA: TGTGCCAGCAGACGGGGGGCCCTCTACGAGCAGTACTTC. The chain links TRBV12-3 or TRBV12-4 to TRBJ2-7, with D possibly matching TRBD2 (7 bases). Trimming stripped 6 bases from V and 3 bases from J, with 12 bases between. This CDR3 has 13 amino acids.